The clone carrying this TCR beta chain was detected ten times or more. The antigen is unknown. At one end, the junction sequence differs from germline, possibly due to a read error. This record comes from a study of T-cell reconstitution after alpha-beta-depleted transplantation in children. Study-wide results and limits: Reportedly, only several hundred clones from non-depleted graft cells drove alpha-beta T-cell counts at about two months. Recipient T cells and thymic progenitors that survived gave rise to the high TCRbeta diversity observed at day 60 in some patients.

Construction of the TCRbeta library involved unique molecular identifiers. TCRdb used MiXCR to reprocess the PCR reads, holding one entry per CDR3 protein. The sample gives 500,000 to 750,000 distinct CDR3 sequences, 25% to 30% of which show up once; around a third is in the top ten. The sequence derives from a boy under three years old with Wiskott-Aldrich syndrome, due to receive a stem cell transplant. The specimen comprised PBMCs, sampled before TCRalphabeta/CD19-depleted stem cell transplant.

As DNA, the CDR3 is TGCGCCAGCAGCTTGTTGGGCAATCAGCCCCAGCATTTT. Translating it yields CASSLLGNQPQHF. V and J are TRBV28 and TRBJ1-5, with D unclear. Germline CDR1 MDHEN, CDR2 SYDVKM. The CDR3 runs to 13 residues.